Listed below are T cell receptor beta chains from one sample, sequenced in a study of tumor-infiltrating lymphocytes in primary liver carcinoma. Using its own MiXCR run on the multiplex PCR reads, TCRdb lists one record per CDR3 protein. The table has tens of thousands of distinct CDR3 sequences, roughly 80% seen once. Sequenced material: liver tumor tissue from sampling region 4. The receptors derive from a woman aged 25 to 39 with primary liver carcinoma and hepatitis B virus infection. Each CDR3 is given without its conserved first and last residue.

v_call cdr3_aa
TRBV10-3 AISESASRQETKY
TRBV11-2 ASSLGFLADYNEQF
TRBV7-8 ASNSGAKVKY
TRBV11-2 ANSSYPGPYVHYQY
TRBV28 ASSGAGPPDEKLF
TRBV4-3 VSNQEGLAGGPRDTQY
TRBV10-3 AISPTATLDEQF
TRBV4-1 ASDSRTYIEPQH
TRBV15 ATSRDRGVQLF
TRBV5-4 ASSVDGHPPPTVTQY
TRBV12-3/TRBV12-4 TSSLSRTSGLEQF
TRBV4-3 ASSQGAGNSYNEQV
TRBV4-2 ASNQQPEGGATGITQY
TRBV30 AWSQGGTSGRNEQF
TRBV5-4 ASSVDGHPPSADTQY
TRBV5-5 TSNSQPGQEY
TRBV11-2 ASSFRRMNTEAF
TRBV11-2 ASSFLTTAAETQY
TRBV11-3 ASSRLTGGRYEEF
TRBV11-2 ASTQGVGGGYT
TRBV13 ASNLAGFGIGGAEAF
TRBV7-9 ASSPWIAFYRYT
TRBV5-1 ASSLRADFVYEQY
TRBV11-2 ASGRTRQSRGDTQY